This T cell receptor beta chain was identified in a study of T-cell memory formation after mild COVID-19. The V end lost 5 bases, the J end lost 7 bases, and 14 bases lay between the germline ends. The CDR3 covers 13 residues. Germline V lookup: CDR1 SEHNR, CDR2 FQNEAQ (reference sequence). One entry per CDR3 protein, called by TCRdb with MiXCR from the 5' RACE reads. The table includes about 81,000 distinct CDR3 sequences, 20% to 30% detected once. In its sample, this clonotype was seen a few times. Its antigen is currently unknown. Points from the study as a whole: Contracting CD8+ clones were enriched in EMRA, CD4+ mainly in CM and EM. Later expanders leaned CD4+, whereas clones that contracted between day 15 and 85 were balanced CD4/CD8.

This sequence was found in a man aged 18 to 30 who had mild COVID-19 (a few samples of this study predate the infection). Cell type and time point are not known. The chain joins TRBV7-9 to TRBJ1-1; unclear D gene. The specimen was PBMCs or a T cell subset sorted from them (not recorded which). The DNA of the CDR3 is TGTGCCAGCAGCCCGAAGGGTGGGTATGAAGCTTTCTTT. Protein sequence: CASSPKGGYEAFF.